The entry below describes one T cell receptor (beta chain). Its antigen is unknown. No base-level quality is on record; no much larger clone is a single base apart. These data belong to a study of blood T cell repertoires in COVID-19 (dated by TCRdb to 2018 to 2020). For context, the study as a whole: Samples covering the acute and convalescent phases of COVID-19 were provided by collaborators in the United States, Italy and Spain. The material from the prospective study consisted of cDNA or gDNA derived from T cells, B-cell-depleted T cells, or PBMCs. Subjects who had been exposed to COVID-19, were actively infected with it, or had recovered from it provided the deeply sampled blood TCRbeta repertoires that made up the dataset. The repertoires were made available in a free public database intended to serve as a resource for research on the immune response to SARS-CoV-2. The samples were drawn from the first 160 participants of the ongoing ImmuneRACE study and from 1,254 subjects provided by 6 global collaborators. A de-identified subject ID, COVID-19 status, age in years and sex were almost always included in the sample metadata. Where HLA class I and class II types were available, the types were taken from metadata supplied by the sample provider, not from assay-based typing. The paper as a whole reports these results and caveats: The amount of clinical and demographic metadata varied by source and participant and was provided uncurated.

TCRbeta CDR3 regions were amplified from genomic DNA using the immunoSEQ Assay, a bias-controlled multiplex PCR. Per the source publication's procedure: Within the assay, amplification of reference gene primers was used to estimate how many nucleated cells each sample contained. To quantify the absolute abundance of each unique TCRbeta CDR3 rearrangement, sequence reads were collapsed and filtered. For each sample, productive Simpson clonality was calculated as the square root of Simpson's diversity index over productive rearrangements. As stored in TCRdb, this immuneACCESS dataset retains in-frame rearrangements with V and J assigned. A fraction of the clones does not appear; measured against another copy, unresolved V genes explain less than half of the discrepancy, and the remainder lacks a known reason. V and J calls and clone size are those listed in that table; D and trimming were worked out from the DNA. The sample records over 250,000 clones, approximately 83% of which are singletons. The leading ten clones occupy 10% to 15% of the sample.

V lost 3 bases and J lost 5 bases; the stretch between them is 13 bases long. The CDR3 runs 14 amino acids, cysteine and phenylalanine included. Only CDR3 DNA is held: 42 bases, read in frame from base 1. CDR1 and CDR2, per the germline V gene, are MDHEN and SYDVKM. Collaborating institutions collected whole blood in K2EDTA tubes following their own protocols. Collaborator samples were shipped for TCRbeta analysis as frozen whole blood, isolated PBMCs, or DNA extracted from either sample type. This receptor chain uses TRBV28 and TRBJ1-2, with the D gene not clear enough to name. The sample was peripheral blood. The clonotype was recovered from a human donor in a cohort sampled during active COVID-19. The CDR3 loop reads CASSFGTGIYGYTF. DNA sequence: TGTGCCAGCAGTTTCGGAACGGGGATATATGGCTACACCTTC.